The 7 T cell receptor beta chains given below trace back to one sample, sequenced in a study of regulatory T cells in long-lasting Graves disease. Time point of the sample: newly diagnosed GD, antithyroid drugs for less than 3 months. Following extraction of RNA from PBMCs, that RNA was used to make the TCR library. For TCR beta, libraries came from iRepertoire HTBI primers and Arm-PCR of CDR3 regions. TCRdb itself ran the multiplex PCR reads through MiXCR, one entry per CDR3 protein. This table has hundreds of thousands of distinct CDR3 sequences, 15% appearing once. Material: peripheral blood mononuclear cells (PBMCs), obtained at new diagnosis, from a patient treated with antithyroid drugs. Every receptor here comes from a female donor with Graves disease.

Concerning this clonotype: Just one base apart from a much larger clone, this may be a read error. The V and J genes are TRBV7-2 and TRBJ2-3; 7 bases match TRBD2. Per germline, CDR1 SGHTA and CDR2 FQGNSA. CDR3 length equals 15 residues. The DNA for the CDR3 is TGTGCCTGCAGTTCTAGCGGTCTGGCCACAGATACGCAGTATTTT. Its translation: CACSSSGLATDTQYF.

This clonotype has at least ten counts. CDR3 in DNA: TGTGCCAGCAGCCGCCCCATCAGTTTGCGGGAGGTTTCCTACGAGCAGTACTTC. It is translated as CASSRPISLREVSYEQYF. The chain couples TRBV28 to TRBJ2-7, with 8 bases identical to TRBD2. CDR3 length: 18 residues. CDR1 is MDHEN, CDR2 SYDVKM, per germline. The J segment lost 1 base and the V segment lost 6 bases, leaving 17 bases of the junction unmatched.

The table lists this clonotype with a few counts. The CDR3 is CASSLVTSGEETQYF. In DNA form, the CDR3 reads TGTGCCAGCAGCTTAGTCACTAGCGGGGAAGAGACCCAGTACTTC. The rearrangement joins TRBV11-2 to TRBJ2-5; TRBD2 aligns across 10 bases. Germline CDR1 and CDR2: SGHAT and FQNNGV. This CDR3 region has 15 residues. V shed 1 base, J shed 3 bases, and the junction held 2 bases outside the gene matches.

The genes are TRBV19 and TRBJ1-2, with D unresolved. The V gene lost 3 bases and the J gene lost 4 bases, with 3 bases spanning the gap. Germline V gene sequence: CDR1 LNHDA, CDR2 SQIVND (reference sequence). The CDR3 is 11 amino acids. CDR3 protein: CASSIRYGYTF. CDR3 nucleotide sequence: TGTGCCAGTAGTATCCGCTATGGCTACACCTTC.

For this clonotype: This may come from a read error, since a much larger clone is one base off. V gene TRBV7-9 combines with J gene TRBJ1-3; D remains unclear. Germline V gives CDR1 SEHNR, CDR2 FQNEAQ (reference sequence). The CDR3 is 15 amino acids. CDR3 nucleotides: TGTGCCAACAGCTTAAGCTCCACTCCTGGAAACACCATATATTTT. This codes for CANSLSSTPGNTIYF.

This clonotype came up a few times. The genes are TRBV6-2 or TRBV6-3 and TRBJ2-6; no clear D. The CDR3 contains 17 residues. Trimming left V 0 bases short and J 4 bases short, with 13 bases between. Germline V gene lookup returns CDR1 MNHEY and CDR2 SVGEGT. This chain's CDR3 is CASSYSLPGSGANVLTF. In DNA, the CDR3 is TGTGCCAGCAGTTACTCCTTGCCCGGGTCCGGGGCCAACGTCCTGACTTTC.

In regard to this clonotype: The junction and the germline gene differ at one end; a read error may be behind it. The chain has TRBV7-9 and TRBJ2-2; perhaps TRBD2 as D (5 bases). Germline V gives CDR1 SEHNR, CDR2 FQNEAQ (reference sequence). The CDR3 has 12 amino acids. The CDR3: CASSLGTGELLF. The CDR3 region has the DNA TGTGCCAGCAGCTTAGGTACCGGGGAGCTGCTTTTT.